The TCR beta chain described here comes from a study of blood T cell repertoires in COVID-19. The method was immunoSEQ multiplex PCR; TCRdb's version includes in-frame clones alone and lacks a portion of them. The data contain approximately 120,000 clones, approximately 87% of them seen just once; the ten biggest clones take up about 6.6%. The TCR was taken from a woman in her 50s with acute or convalescent COVID-19. Sequenced sample: peripheral blood.

The CDR3 loop reads CASSQVNGLDTLNSPLHF. CDR3 coding DNA: TGCGCCAGCAGCCAAGTCAATGGGCTCGACACCCTGAATTCACCCCTCCACTTT. The J gene is TRBJ1-6, the V gene TRBV4-1; no clear D. Germline CDR1 and CDR2: MGHRA and YSYEKL. This CDR3 has 18 residues. V was trimmed by 1 base and J by 7 bases, leaving 20 bases between them.